The 28 T cell receptor beta chains reported below all come from one sample, sequenced in a study of blood T cell repertoires in COVID-19. This table comes from immunoSEQ multiplex PCR, and its TCRdb copy is limited to in-frame clones, with some not included. The sample consists of 390,000 or so clones, 75% to 90% of them appearing once. The specimen was PBMCs or T cells enriched from blood (not recorded which). Every receptor here comes from a woman between 45 and 60 years old who had recovered from COVID-19.

This chain uses TRBV7-9 with TRBJ2-3, with D possibly TRBD2 on 6 matching bases. The germline CDR1 and CDR2 sequences are SEHNR and FQNEAQ (reference sequence). Between the trimmed V and J ends, which lost 5 bases and 0 bases, there was a span of 9 bases. CDR3 length equals 14 residues. CDR3 in amino acids: CASSMGTSTDTQYF. The DNA of the CDR3 is TGTGCCAGCAGCATGGGGACTAGCACAGATACGCAGTATTTT.

The V and J genes are TRBV19 and TRBJ1-6; maybe TRBD1 (5 bases). The germline V and J ends were trimmed by 3 bases and 10 bases, with 13 bases remaining between them. The CDR3 contains 14 residues. CDR1 is LNHDA and CDR2 is SQIVND in the germline V gene (reference sequence). The CDR3 DNA is TGTGCCAGTAGTATTTTAGGGGCTATCTCACCCCTCCACTTT. This encodes CASSILGAISPLHF.

This chain links TRBV18 with TRBJ1-4; no reliable D call. This CDR3 spans 16 amino acids. With 2 bases removed from V and 1 base from J, the gap between germline ends came to 11 bases. Germline CDR1 and CDR2: KGHSH and LQKENI. The chain's CDR3 is CASSPVWGVTNEKLFF. The CDR3 DNA reads as TGTGCCAGCTCACCAGTCTGGGGAGTAACTAATGAAAAACTGTTTTTT. Looking up the rest from reference TRBV18 and TRBJ1-4 gives the full variable domain: NAGVMQNPRHLVRRRGQEARLRCSPMKGHSHVYWYRQLPEEGLKFMVYLQKENIIDESGMPKERFSAEFPKEGPSILRIQQVVRGDSAAYFCASSPVWGVTNEKLFFGSGTQLSVL.

This clone appeared a single time. This sequence joins TRBV6-2 or TRBV6-3 and TRBJ1-2; tentative D call: TRBD1 (6 bases). V lost 5 bases, J lost 0 bases, and 19 bases lay in between. The length of the CDR3 is 17 residues. Per germline, CDR1 MNHEY and CDR2 SVGEGT. The CDR3 sequence: CASSDAPGTIPNYGYTF. CDR3 sequence (DNA): TGTGCCAGCAGTGACGCACCCGGGACAATACCTAACTATGGCTACACCTTC.

The chain has TRBV5-1 and TRBJ1-6, with TRBD1 matching over 7 bases. Germline values: CDR1 SGHRS, CDR2 YFSETQ. Trimming cost V 4 bases and J 10 bases; bases outside gene matches: 8. This CDR3 has 14 amino acids. The CDR3 sequence is CASSEGTDLSPLHF. As DNA, the CDR3 is TGCGCCAGCAGCGAAGGGACAGATTTATCACCCCTCCACTTT. Together with reference TRBV5-1 and TRBJ1-6, the CDR3 gives the full variable domain: KAGVTQTPRYLIKTRGQQVTLSCSPISGHRSVSWYQQTPGQGLQFLFEYFSETQRNKGNFPGRFSGRQFSNSRSEMNVSTLELGDSALYLCASSEGTDLSPLHFGNGTRLTVT.

The J gene is TRBJ2-1, the V gene TRBV6-5, with a weak D call TRBD2 (6 bases). The CDR3 has 16 residues. V gave up 4 bases and J gave up 2 bases, with 15 bases separating them. Germline values: CDR1 MNHEY, CDR2 SVGAGI. This CDR3 is CASSSSQAGPYNEQFF. The CDR3 coding sequence is TGTGCCAGCAGTTCCTCCCAGGCGGGGCCCTACAATGAGCAGTTCTTC.

In this sample, this clone turned up once. The V and J genes are TRBV30 and TRBJ1-2, with 11 bases fitting TRBD1. This CDR3 is 13 amino acids long. The germline V gene encodes CDR1 GTSNPN and CDR2 SVGIG (reference sequence). After removal of 4 bases from V and 5 bases from J, the junction contained 3 bases not matched to a gene. CDR3 nucleotides: TGTGCCTGGATGGACAGGGGGCTATATGGCTACACCTTC. Translated: CAWMDRGLYGYTF.

The rearrangement links TRBV3-1 (or the pseudogene TRBV3-2) to TRBJ1-5; D unclear. Per the germline V gene, CDR1 is LGHDT and CDR2 is YNNKEL (reference sequence). This CDR3 contains 12 residues. V lost 1 base and J 6 bases, leaving 4 bases between the germline ends. The CDR3 protein is CASSQVGQPQHF. DNA for the CDR3: TGTGCCAGCAGCCAAGTCGGTCAGCCCCAGCATTTT.

The CDR3: CASSIAAPYEQYF. DNA for the CDR3: TGTGCCAGCTCAATCGCGGCGCCCTACGAGCAGTACTTC. This sequence joins TRBV18 and TRBJ2-7; D unclear. From germline, CDR1 is KGHSH and CDR2 LQKENI. The CDR3 length is 13 residues. Trimming stripped 5 bases from V and 2 bases from J, with 10 bases between.

This chain connects TRBV4-1 to TRBJ1-3, with a weak D call TRBD1 (6 bases). CDR1 is MGHRA and CDR2 is YSYEKL in the germline V gene. The CDR3 runs 14 residues. With 1 base removed from V and 5 bases from J, the gap between germline ends came to 9 bases. CDR3 bases: TGCGCCAGCAGCCAAGTAGGACAGCGAAACACCATATATTTT. As protein: CASSQVGQRNTIYF.

This clone has only one observation. The chain uses TRBV6-1 and TRBJ1-1; 7 nucleotides match TRBD1. Trimming cost V 2 bases and J 1 base; bases outside gene matches: 7. The germline V gene encodes CDR1 MNHNS and CDR2 SASEGT. The CDR3 runs 16 residues. The CDR3 is CASSETDRVWNTEAFF. The CDR3 region has the DNA TGTGCCAGCAGTGAAACCGACAGGGTATGGAACACTGAAGCTTTCTTT.

The CDR3 DNA sequence: TGTGCCAGCAGCCAACGAGAGGGGGGGAGAGATGAAAAACTGTTTTTT. It yields the protein CASSQREGGRDEKLFF. The chain links TRBV4-2 to TRBJ1-4; D is possibly TRBD1 (6 bases). Looked up from germline, CDR1 is LGHNA and CDR2 is YNFKEQ. This CDR3 contains 16 residues. Trimming pared 2 bases from V and 6 bases from J, leaving 16 bases between.

This clone has a single count. V and J are TRBV5-5 and TRBJ1-1; no clear D. Germline-derived CDR1 and CDR2 are SGHKS and YYEKEE (reference sequence). This CDR3 is built from 11 residues. V gave up 4 bases and J gave up 3 bases, with 4 bases separating them. The DNA for the CDR3 is TGTGCCAGCAGCCGGGACACTGAAGCTTTCTTT. This translates into CASSRDTEAFF.

The chain recombines TRBV4-3 with TRBJ1-1; D gene uncertain. V lost 1 base and J 5 bases, leaving 11 bases between the germline ends. The CDR3 length is 14 residues. CDR1 LGHNA and CDR2 YSLEER come from the germline V gene. The CDR3 nucleotides are TGCGCCAGCAGCCAAGCGGGAGGGCGGACTGAAGCTTTCTTT. Translated, it gives CASSQAGGRTEAFF.

The chain combines TRBV4-1 with TRBJ2-1; 8 bases match TRBD2. The ends lost 1 base at V and 8 bases at J; junction bases unmatched: 7. Germline CDR1 reads MGHRA; CDR2 reads YSYEKL. CDR3 length equals 15 residues. The CDR3 DNA is TGCGCCAGCAGCCAAGTGAAGCGGGGGTGGGATGAGCAGTTCTTC. Its protein product is CASSQVKRGWDEQFF.

V and J are TRBV2 and TRBJ1-5; 7 positions agree with TRBD1. After removal of 6 bases from V and 3 bases from J, the junction contained 8 bases not matched to a gene. There are 15 residues in the CDR3. Germline loops: CDR1 SNHLY, CDR2 FYNNEI. In nucleotides, the CDR3 is TGTGCCAGCAGGAGAGAGACAGGGTTCAATCAGCCCCAGCATTTT. Translated, it gives CASRRETGFNQPQHF.

The genes are TRBV9 and TRBJ2-3; D perhaps matches TRBD1 (5 bases). Trimming cost V 3 bases and J 5 bases, with 13 bases left between them. The length of the CDR3 is 14 residues. Per the germline V gene, CDR1 is SGDLS and CDR2 is YYNGEE. The CDR3 loop is CASSERRQIDTQYF. CDR3 in DNA: TGTGCCAGCAGCGAACGGAGACAGATAGATACGCAGTATTTT.

The chain carries TRBV11-3 and TRBJ1-1; D is ambiguous. V gave up 1 base and J gave up 2 bases, with 5 bases separating them. Germline CDR1 is SGHNT and CDR2 is YENEEA. This CDR3 spans 13 amino acids. CDR3 in amino acids: CASSLAPNTEAFF. As DNA, the CDR3 is TGTGCCAGCAGCTTAGCCCCAAACACTGAAGCTTTCTTT.

The gene calls are TRBV7-3 and TRBJ2-2; 14 bases are a match to TRBD2. The trim removed 5 bases at V and 1 base at J, leaving 9 bases unmatched. CDR1 is SGHTA, CDR2 FQGTGA, per germline. This CDR3 has 19 residues. The CDR3 DNA reads as TGTGCCAGCAGCCCCCTCGGGACTAGCGGGAGACGGAACACCGGGGAGCTGTTTTTT. It codes for CASSPLGTSGRRNTGELFF.

Only one count was recorded for this clone. The chain recombines TRBV7-9 with TRBJ2-5; TRBD1 agrees at 8 bases. Losses at the gene ends were 5 bases for V and 1 base for J; bases not matched to a gene: 9. Germline-derived CDR1 and CDR2 are SEHNR and FQNEAQ (reference sequence). The CDR3 covers 16 residues. The CDR3 bases are TGTGCCAGCAGCAAGTACTCCGACAGGGGCCAAGAGACCCAGTACTTC. Translation: CASSKYSDRGQETQYF. The whole variable domain, filled in from reference TRBV7-9 and TRBJ2-5, reads DTGVSQNPRHKITKRGQNVTFRCDPISEHNRLYWYRQTLGQGPEFLTYFQNEAQLEKSRLLSDRFSAERPKGSFSTLEIQRTEQGDSAMYLCASSKYSDRGQETQYFGPGTRLLVL.

This clone was seen a handful of times. V usage is TRBV23-1 and J usage is TRBJ1-5, with 7 bases that match TRBD1. TRBV23-1 is treated as an ORF (open reading frame) with a function not yet certain. V lost 0 bases to trimming and J lost 6 bases; unmatched junction nucleotides: 2. This CDR3 comprises 14 residues. In DNA form, the CDR3 reads TGCGCCAGCAGTCAATCGGAGGGGGCTCAGCCCCAGCATTTT. Amino acids: CASSQSEGAQPQHF.

This chain connects TRBV21-1 to TRBJ1-4. TRBV21-1 has pseudogene status. The CDR3 length is 14 residues. CDR3 region: CASSKALVGEKLFF. The DNA of the CDR3 is TGTGCCAGCAGCAAAGCGCTCGTCGGTGAAAAACTGTTTTTT.

This chain connects TRBV5-8 to TRBJ2-7; no reliable D call. Trimming took 5 bases from V and 3 from J, leaving 18 bases between them. The CDR3 length is 15 residues. Germline V gene data show CDR1 as SGHTS and CDR2 as YDEGEE. The CDR3 DNA follows: TGTGCCAGCAGTAGAGGCGAGGCCGGAGACTACGAGCAGTACTTC. It is translated as CASSRGEAGDYEQYF. Variable domain in full (rest from reference TRBV5-8 and TRBJ2-7): EAGVTQSPTHLIKTRGQQATLRCSPISGHTSVYWYQQALGLGLQFLLWYDEGEERNRGNFPPRFSGRQFPNYSSELNVNALELEDSALYLCASSRGEAGDYEQYFGPGTRLTVT.

CDR3 in DNA: TGTGCCATTTCACAGGGCTTACTGGGAAACACCATATATTTT. This sequence encodes CAISQGLLGNTIYF. The J gene is TRBJ1-3, the V gene TRBV6-5, with D possibly matching TRBD1 (6 bases). The germline CDR1 and CDR2 sequences are MNHEY and SVGAGI. Trimming left V 10 bases short and J 4 bases short, with 17 bases between. This CDR3 has 14 residues.

The chain has TRBV5-6 and TRBJ2-7; a weak D match, TRBD1 (5 bases). The CDR3 spans 14 residues. The germline V gene encodes CDR1 SGHDT and CDR2 YYEEEE. Between the trimmed V and J ends, which lost 4 bases and 0 bases, there was a span of 11 bases. The CDR3 region is CASSRQGSSYEQYF. The CDR3 DNA sequence: TGTGCCAGCAGCAGGCAGGGTAGCTCCTACGAGCAGTACTTC.

The chain joins TRBV15 to TRBJ1-4; unclear D gene. The CDR3 runs to 15 residues. CDR1 is LNHNV, CDR2 YYDKDF, per germline (reference sequence). V lost 0 bases and J 8 bases, leaving 13 bases between the germline ends. CDR3 residues: CATSRDRRIGEKLFF. CDR3 nucleotides: TGTGCCACCAGCAGAGATCGGCGGATAGGCGAAAAACTGTTTTTT.

The CDR3 region has the DNA TGTGCCAGCAGCCCCTCGTGGGGACAAAGACGTTCACCCCTCCACTTT. Its translation is CASSPSWGQRRSPLHF. This chain joins TRBV3-1 (or the pseudogene TRBV3-2) and TRBJ1-6; D may be TRBD1 (6 bases). Germline CDR1 LGHDT, CDR2 YNNKEL (reference sequence). Trimming stripped 4 bases from V and 9 bases from J, with 19 bases between. This CDR3 comprises 16 residues.

The chain is built from TRBV4-1 and TRBJ2-7; 8 bases align to TRBD2. Germline V gene data show CDR1 as MGHRA and CDR2 as YSYEKL. This CDR3 is built from 16 residues. The J segment lost 4 bases and the V segment lost 1 base, leaving 9 bases of the junction unmatched. The CDR3 region has the DNA TGCGCCAGCAGCCAAGGATCGGCTAGCGGGCGTTACGAGCAGTACTTC. The encoded protein is CASSQGSASGRYEQYF.